This T cell receptor (beta chain) was recovered during a study of blood T cell repertoires in COVID-19. On the study more broadly: Sites in the United States, Italy and Spain provided acute and convalescent COVID-19 samples.

Study processing details: Quantification of nucleated cells was approximated via reference gene primer amplification. The table came from immunoSEQ multiplex PCR; TCRdb's copy has only in-frame clones and leaves some out. That table gives V, J and clone size, and the DNA gave D and trimming. This table holds about 130,000 clones, 90% found once. V was clipped by 3 bases and J by 5 bases; unmatched bases: 3. The CDR3 contains 16 residues. The V gene's germline CDR1 is SGHTA and CDR2 FQGTGA. The genes are TRBV7-3 and TRBJ2-3; TRBD2 agrees at 15 bases. Sequences were obtained from peripheral blood. This clonotype was obtained from a man in his 60s with COVID-19, enrolled during active disease. CDR3 coding DNA: TGTGCCAGCAGCTTGGGACTAGCGGGAGGTTTAGATACGCAGTATTTT. This translates into CASSLGLAGGLDTQYF. The whole variable domain, filled in from reference TRBV7-3 and TRBJ2-3, reads GAGVSQTPSNKVTEKGKYVELRCDPISGHTALYWYRQSLGQGPEFLIYFQGTGAADDSGLPNDRFFAVRPEGSVSTLKIQRTERGDSAVYLCASSLGLAGGLDTQYFGPGTRLTVL.